The 20 T cell receptor beta chains below come from one sample, sequenced in a study of blood T cell repertoires in COVID-19. Measured with immunoSEQ multiplex PCR; TCRdb has only the in-frame clones, and not every one. The sample lists 200,000 to 250,000 clones; roughly 85% were seen once. Sequenced sample: PBMCs or T cells enriched from blood (not recorded which). Source of these receptors: a woman between 40 and 55 years old with acute COVID-19.

A few counts support this clone. V is TRBV7-2 and J is TRBJ1-1; D ambiguous. Germline V gene data show CDR1 as SGHTA and CDR2 as FQGNSA. Trimming left V 1 base short and J 1 base short, with 13 bases between. The CDR3 has 16 amino acids. The CDR3 bases are TGTGCCAGCAGCTTAGATTTTAGAGGGAAGAACACTGAAGCTTTCTTT. Translation: CASSLDFRGKNTEAFF. Combining the CDR3 with reference TRBV7-2 and TRBJ1-1 gives the whole variable domain GAGVSQSPSNKVTEKGKDVELRCDPISGHTALYWYRQSLGQGLEFLIYFQGNSAPDKSGLPSDRFSAERTGGSVSTLTIQRTQQEDSAVYLCASSLDFRGKNTEAFFGQGTRLTVV.

The CDR3 is CASSFNREETQYF. CDR3 coding DNA: TGTGCCAGCAGCTTTAACAGGGAAGAGACCCAGTACTTC. The rearrangement joins TRBV7-3 to TRBJ2-5; tentative D call: TRBD1 (6 bases). The V end lost 3 bases, the J end lost 3 bases, and 8 bases lay between the germline ends. The CDR3 consists of 13 residues. CDR1 SGHTA and CDR2 FQGTGA come from the germline V gene.

The chain employs TRBV19 and TRBJ2-5; 9 bases map to TRBD2. CDR3 length: 16 amino acids. The trim removed 3 bases at V and 1 base at J, leaving 6 bases unmatched. Germline assignment: CDR1 LNHDA and CDR2 SQIVND (reference sequence). Here the CDR3 reads CASSIQASGVQETQYF. CDR3 coding DNA: TGTGCCAGTAGTATTCAGGCTAGCGGGGTCCAAGAGACCCAGTACTTC.

The chain joins TRBV5-1 to TRBJ2-3, with D maybe TRBD2 (6 bases). This CDR3 is built from 11 residues. Germline CDR1 SGHRS, CDR2 YFSETQ. V was clipped by 0 bases and J by 10 bases, with 6 bases between them. The CDR3 bases are TGCGCCAGCAGCTTGGGGGGGGCGCAGTATTTT. Amino acids: CASSLGGAQYF.

V and J are TRBV6-2 or TRBV6-3 and TRBJ1-5; 8 nucleotides agree with TRBD1. The J segment lost 0 bases and the V segment lost 2 bases, leaving 6 bases of the junction unmatched. Germline values: CDR1 MNHEY, CDR2 SVGEGT. The CDR3 sequence is 17 residues long. CDR3 in amino acids: CASSYPPGQVSNQPQHF. In DNA form, the CDR3 reads TGTGCCAGCAGTTACCCCCCGGGACAGGTTAGCAATCAGCCCCAGCATTTT.

This clone was observed once. The chain joins TRBV4-2 to TRBJ1-2, with 7 positions matching TRBD1. With V trimmed by 1 base and J by 5 bases, 10 bases remained unmatched. Germline-derived CDR1 and CDR2 are LGHNA and YNFKEQ. The CDR3 spans 16 residues. The chain's CDR3 is CASSQGKGAPGYGYTF. The DNA for the CDR3 is TGTGCCAGCAGCCAAGGGAAGGGGGCCCCCGGGTATGGCTACACCTTC.

V usage is TRBV5-1 and J usage is TRBJ2-7; 10 bases fit TRBD1. From germline, CDR1 is SGHRS and CDR2 YFSETQ. V shed 4 bases, J shed 3 bases, and the junction held 13 bases outside the gene matches. CDR3 length: 17 residues. This CDR3 is CASSGGQGSPNIYEQYF. The CDR3 coding sequence is TGCGCCAGCAGCGGGGGACAGGGGTCCCCCAACATCTACGAGCAGTACTTC.

This sequence joins TRBV18 and TRBJ1-2; D not certain. V was clipped by 3 bases and J by 4 bases, with 15 bases between them. There are 15 residues in the CDR3. The germline CDR1 and CDR2 sequences are KGHSH and LQKENI. CDR3 sequence: CASSPKDGIAYGYTF. The DNA for the CDR3 is TGTGCCAGCTCACCGAAAGACGGGATAGCCTATGGCTACACCTTC.

This chain joins TRBV10-3 and TRBJ1-1; 8 bases are shared with TRBD1. V was clipped by 3 bases and J by 3 bases; unmatched bases: 12. The CDR3 runs 17 residues. Germline CDR1 ENHRY, CDR2 SYGVKD. In nucleotides, the CDR3 is TGTGCCATCAGTGATTTTTCAGGGGGCGTAGGTGACACTGAAGCTTTCTTT. It is translated as CAISDFSGGVGDTEAFF.

This chain links TRBV10-2 with TRBJ1-1, with D perhaps TRBD1 (5 bases). Per the germline V gene, CDR1 is WSHSY and CDR2 is SAAADI. The germline V and J ends were trimmed by 6 bases and 4 bases, with 15 bases remaining between them. This CDR3 is built from 14 residues. The CDR3 DNA is TGCGCCAGCAGAGTCTTAGGGGAGGGCACTGAAGCTTTCTTT. Residues: CASRVLGEGTEAFF.

V and J are TRBV5-1 and TRBJ2-1; TRBD2 agrees at 9 bases. The CDR3 has 16 residues. Germline assignment: CDR1 SGHRS and CDR2 YFSETQ. Germline trimming cut 2 bases from V and 4 bases from J; bases unmatched to any gene: 7. Here the CDR3 DNA reads TGCGCCAGCAGCTTTGCGGGGGGGCCGGGTTACAATGAGCAGTTCTTC. The encoded protein is CASSFAGGPGYNEQFF.

The V call is TRBV2, the J call TRBJ2-1; unclear D gene. With 6 bases removed from V and 4 bases from J, the gap between germline ends came to 16 bases. CDR1 and CDR2 from the germline V gene are SNHLY and FYNNEI. CDR3 length equals 15 residues. The chain's CDR3 is CASSLPGQSYNEQFF. The CDR3 nucleotides read TGTGCCAGCAGCCTCCCGGGTCAGTCGTACAATGAGCAGTTCTTC.

The V and J genes are TRBV4-1 and TRBJ1-6, with D uncertain. The germline CDR1 and CDR2 sequences are MGHRA and YSYEKL. The V end was cut by 1 base, the J end by 0 bases, with 7 bases between. The CDR3 is 16 residues long. The CDR3 DNA follows: TGCGCCAGCAGCCAAGCTGGCAGCTCCTATAATTCACCCCTCCACTTT. Protein sequence: CASSQAGSSYNSPLHF.

V gene TRBV19 combines with J gene TRBJ2-7, with TRBD2 matching over 9 bases. There are 15 residues in the CDR3. The V gene's germline CDR1 is LNHDA and CDR2 SQIVND (reference sequence). V lost 3 bases, J lost 2 bases, and 5 bases stayed unmatched. CDR3: CASSIILAGPYEQYF. CDR3 in DNA: TGTGCCAGTAGTATCATCCTAGCGGGGCCCTACGAGCAGTACTTC.

The chain employs TRBV11-2 and TRBJ2-3; D possibly corresponds to TRBD2 (5 bases). This CDR3 spans 17 amino acids. V lost 2 bases and J 2 bases, leaving 17 bases between the germline ends. CDR1 SGHAT and CDR2 FQNNGV come from the germline V gene. This CDR3 reads CASSLSRLPLITDTQYF. Here the CDR3 DNA reads TGTGCCAGCAGCTTAAGTAGACTACCCCTGATCACAGATACGCAGTATTTT.

This rearrangement joins TRBV5-1 to TRBJ2-1, with TRBD2 as a possible D gene (6 bases). V was pared by 5 bases and J by 9 bases, with 15 bases between. The CDR3 has 13 residues. Germline V gene lookup returns CDR1 SGHRS and CDR2 YFSETQ. CDR3 region: CASREMEGFEQFF. Here the CDR3 DNA reads TGCGCCAGCAGAGAGATGGAGGGTTTTGAGCAGTTCTTC. Supplemented by reference TRBV5-1 and TRBJ2-1, the full variable domain reads KAGVTQTPRYLIKTRGQQVTLSCSPISGHRSVSWYQQTPGQGLQFLFEYFSETQRNKGNFPGRFSGRQFSNSRSEMNVSTLELGDSALYLCASREMEGFEQFFGPGTRLTVL.

This clone occurred once. This rearrangement joins TRBV18 to TRBJ2-2; 11 bases agree with TRBD2. The trim removed 3 bases at V and 0 bases at J, leaving 6 bases unmatched. Germline-derived CDR1 and CDR2 are KGHSH and LQKENI. The CDR3 length is 18 residues. CDR3 residues: CASSPWLAGGSNTGELFF. As DNA, the CDR3 is TGTGCCAGCTCACCTTGGCTAGCGGGGGGATCGAACACCGGGGAGCTGTTTTTT.

This clone appeared a few times. The chain couples TRBV6-2 or TRBV6-3 to TRBJ1-5; D gene unclear. The germline V gene encodes CDR1 MNHEY and CDR2 SVGEGT. The V and J ends lost 5 bases and 6 bases respectively, with 17 bases between them. The CDR3 extends over 15 amino acids. This CDR3 is CASSRLFGEGQPQHF. In nucleotides, the CDR3 is TGTGCCAGCAGTCGCCTTTTCGGGGAAGGTCAGCCCCAGCATTTT.

This sequence joins TRBV12-5 and TRBJ2-3; D perhaps matches TRBD1 (5 bases). The CDR3 is 16 amino acids. V was pared by 0 bases and J by 4 bases, with 14 bases between. CDR1 LGHNT and CDR2 FRNRAP come from the germline V gene. The CDR3 region has the DNA TGTGCTAGTGGTTTGGTAGTTACCAGGGCGGCAGATACGCAGTATTTT. Translated, it gives CASGLVVTRAADTQYF.

This chain joins TRBV3-1 (or the pseudogene TRBV3-2) and TRBJ1-1; D ambiguous. V was clipped by 4 bases and J by 9 bases, with 3 bases between them. CDR3 length equals 9 residues. Germline values: CDR1 LGHDT, CDR2 YNNKEL (reference sequence). The CDR3 protein is CASSLKAFF. CDR3 nucleotide sequence: TGTGCCAGCAGCCTTAAAGCTTTCTTT.